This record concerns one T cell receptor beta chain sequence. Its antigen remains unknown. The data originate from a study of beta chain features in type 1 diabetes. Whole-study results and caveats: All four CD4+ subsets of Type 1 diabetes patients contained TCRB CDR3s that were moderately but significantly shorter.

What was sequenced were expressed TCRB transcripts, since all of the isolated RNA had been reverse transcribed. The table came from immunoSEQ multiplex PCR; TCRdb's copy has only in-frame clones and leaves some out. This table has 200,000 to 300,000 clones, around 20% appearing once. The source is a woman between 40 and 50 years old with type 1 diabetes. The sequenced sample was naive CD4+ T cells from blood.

DNA for the CDR3: TGTGCCAGCAGTTTCGCGCGACAGGTCTACGAGCAGTACTTC. Translated: CASSFARQVYEQYF. The rearrangement links TRBV28 to TRBJ2-7; D perhaps matches TRBD1 (6 bases). Trimming pared 3 bases from V and 3 bases from J, leaving 12 bases between. CDR1 and CDR2 (germline): MDHEN, SYDVKM. The CDR3 has 14 amino acids. Complete variable domain (other parts from reference TRBV28 and TRBJ2-7): DVKVTQSSRYLVKRTGEKVFLECVQDMDHENMFWYRQDPGLGLRLIYFSYDVKMKEKGDIPEGYSVSREKKERFSLILESASTNQTSMYLCASSFARQVYEQYFGPGTRLTVT.